This T cell receptor (beta chain) originates from a study of blood T cells in healthy people across ages. Study outcomes and limitations: Greater diversity and more naive CD4+ cells were seen in long-lived donors than in aged donors.

Germline CDR1 reads DFQATT; CDR2 reads SNEGSKA (reference sequence). The CDR3 has 13 residues. Turning to this clonotype: Its target is unknown. The junction departs from the called germline gene at one end, perhaps through a read error.

The second PCR ran about 6 to 12 cycles with a sample-barcoded 5' primer and J-beta primers. TCRdb independently ran MiXCR on the 5' RACE reads; one entry per CDR3 protein. The sample yields 1.5 million to 2 million distinct CDR3 sequences, less than 50% seen once. The chain carries TRBV20-1 and TRBJ2-7; 7 positions match TRBD2. The TCR sequence derives from a woman between 40 and 55 years old in good health. Sequenced input: blood. The DNA of the CDR3 is TGCAGTGCTAGCGGGACTAACCCTTACGGGCAGTACTTC. It translates to CSASGTNPYGQYF.